This TCR beta chain was recovered during a study of cytomegalovirus exposure and HLA in healthy donors. PCR used 60 Vbeta primers and 13 Jbeta primers. Repertoires were generated with immunoSEQ multiplex PCR, while TCRdb's copy carries only in-frame clones and drops some. The sample consists of approximately 53,000 clones, over 70% of them appearing once. Germline V gene sequence: CDR1 MNHEY, CDR2 SVGAGI. V was pared by 4 bases and J by 0 bases, with 2 bases of the junction left unmatched. The CDR3 runs 15 residues. Sequencing was carried out using PBMCs. The origin of this receptor is a young man in good health and CMV-seropositive. The chain combines TRBV6-5 with TRBJ1-4; 7 bases map to TRBD1. Here the CDR3 reads CASSWTGATNEKLFF. The CDR3 DNA reads as TGTGCCAGCAGTTGGACAGGAGCAACTAATGAAAAACTGTTTTTT.